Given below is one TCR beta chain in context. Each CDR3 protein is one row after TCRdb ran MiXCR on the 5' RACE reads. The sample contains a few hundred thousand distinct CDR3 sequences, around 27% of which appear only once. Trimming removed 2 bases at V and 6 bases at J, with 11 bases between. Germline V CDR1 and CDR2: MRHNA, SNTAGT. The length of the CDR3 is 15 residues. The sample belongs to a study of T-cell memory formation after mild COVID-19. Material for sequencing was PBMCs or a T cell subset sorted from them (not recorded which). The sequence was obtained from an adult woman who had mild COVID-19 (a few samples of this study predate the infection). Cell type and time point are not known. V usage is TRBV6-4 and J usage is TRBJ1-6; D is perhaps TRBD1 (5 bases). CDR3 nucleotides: TGTGCCAGCAGTGACGGCGGGACTGGTAATTCACCCCTCCACTTT. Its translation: CASSDGGTGNSPLHF.